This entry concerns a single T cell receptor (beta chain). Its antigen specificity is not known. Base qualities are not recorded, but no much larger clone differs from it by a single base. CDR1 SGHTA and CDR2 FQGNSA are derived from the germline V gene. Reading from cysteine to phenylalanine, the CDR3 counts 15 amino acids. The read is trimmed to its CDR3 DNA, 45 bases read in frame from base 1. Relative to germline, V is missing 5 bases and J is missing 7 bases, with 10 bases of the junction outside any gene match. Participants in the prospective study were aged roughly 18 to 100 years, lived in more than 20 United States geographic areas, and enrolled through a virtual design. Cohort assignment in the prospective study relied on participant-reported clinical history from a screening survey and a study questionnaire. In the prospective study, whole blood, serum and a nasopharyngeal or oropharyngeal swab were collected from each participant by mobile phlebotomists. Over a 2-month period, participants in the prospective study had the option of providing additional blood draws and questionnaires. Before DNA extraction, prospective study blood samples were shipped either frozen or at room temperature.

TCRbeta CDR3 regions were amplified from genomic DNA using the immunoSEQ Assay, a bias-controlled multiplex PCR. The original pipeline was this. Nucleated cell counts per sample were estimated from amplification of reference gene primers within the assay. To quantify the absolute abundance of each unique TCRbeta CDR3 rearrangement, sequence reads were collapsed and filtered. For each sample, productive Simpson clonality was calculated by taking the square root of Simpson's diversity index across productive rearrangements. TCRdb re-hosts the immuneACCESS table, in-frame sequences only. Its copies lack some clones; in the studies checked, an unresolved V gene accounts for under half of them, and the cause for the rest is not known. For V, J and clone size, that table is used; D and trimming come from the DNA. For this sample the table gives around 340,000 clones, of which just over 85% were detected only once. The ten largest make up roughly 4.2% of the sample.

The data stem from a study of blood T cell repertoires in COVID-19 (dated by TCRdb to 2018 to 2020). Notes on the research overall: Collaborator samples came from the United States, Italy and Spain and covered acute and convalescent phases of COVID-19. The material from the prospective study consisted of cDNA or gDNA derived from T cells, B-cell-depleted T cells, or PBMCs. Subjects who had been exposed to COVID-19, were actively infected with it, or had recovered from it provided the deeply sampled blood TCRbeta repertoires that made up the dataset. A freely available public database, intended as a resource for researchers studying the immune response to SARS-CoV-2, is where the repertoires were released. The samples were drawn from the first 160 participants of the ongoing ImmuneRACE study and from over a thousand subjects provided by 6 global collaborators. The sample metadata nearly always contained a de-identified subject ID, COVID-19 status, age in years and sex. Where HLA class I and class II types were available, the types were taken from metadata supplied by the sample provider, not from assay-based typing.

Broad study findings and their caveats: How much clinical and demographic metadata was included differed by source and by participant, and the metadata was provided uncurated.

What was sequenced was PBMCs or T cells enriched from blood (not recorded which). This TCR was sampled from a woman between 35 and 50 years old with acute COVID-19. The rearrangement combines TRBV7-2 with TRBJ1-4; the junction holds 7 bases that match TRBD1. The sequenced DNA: TGTGCCAGCAGCCCTAGAGAGGGGGCTCTTGAAAAACTGTTTTTT. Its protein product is CASSPREGALEKLFF.